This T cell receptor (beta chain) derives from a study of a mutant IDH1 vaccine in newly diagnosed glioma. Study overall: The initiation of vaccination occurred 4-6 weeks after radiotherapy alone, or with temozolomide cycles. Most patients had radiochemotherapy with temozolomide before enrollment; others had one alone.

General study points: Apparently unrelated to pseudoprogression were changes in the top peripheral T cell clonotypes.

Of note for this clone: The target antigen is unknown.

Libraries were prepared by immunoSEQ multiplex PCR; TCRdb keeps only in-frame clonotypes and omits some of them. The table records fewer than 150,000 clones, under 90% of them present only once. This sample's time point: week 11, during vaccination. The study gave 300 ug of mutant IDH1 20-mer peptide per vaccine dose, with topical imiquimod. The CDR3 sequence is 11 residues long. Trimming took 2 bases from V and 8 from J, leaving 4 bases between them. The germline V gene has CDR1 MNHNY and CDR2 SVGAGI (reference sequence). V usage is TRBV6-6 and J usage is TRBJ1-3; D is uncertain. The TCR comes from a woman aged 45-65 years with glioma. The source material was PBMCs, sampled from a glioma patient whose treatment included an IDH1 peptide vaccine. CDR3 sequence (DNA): TGTGCCAGCAGTTACGTAGACACCATATATTTT. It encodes CASSYVDTIYF.